The next 14 T cell receptor beta chains were all read from a single sample in a study of blood T cell repertoires in COVID-19. Method: immunoSEQ multiplex PCR; TCRdb's copy keeps in-frame clones and lacks some. The sample holds approximately 97,000 clones, roughly 90% seen once. The sequenced material came from peripheral blood. The receptor set was obtained from a woman aged 45-59 years with COVID-19, enrolled during active disease.

This chain uses TRBV6-5 with TRBJ1-1, with D unclear. The CDR3 covers 15 residues. Germline CDR1 MNHEY, CDR2 SVGAGI. Trimming removed 0 bases from V and 0 bases from J, with 8 bases in between. CDR3 in amino acids: CASSYSRQLNTEAFF. The CDR3 DNA reads TGTGCCAGCAGTTACTCGAGGCAGCTGAACACTGAAGCTTTCTTT.

This clone has a handful of counts. The chain uses TRBV11-3 and TRBJ2-2, with a tentative D call TRBD2 (7 bases). This CDR3 is built from 14 residues. V was pared by 5 bases and J by 7 bases, with 14 bases between. CDR1 SGHNT and CDR2 YENEEA come from the germline V gene. CDR3 in DNA: TGTGCCAGCAGCCGGGCGGGGGCCGGCGGGGAGCTGTTTTTT. As protein: CASSRAGAGGELFF.

The chain employs TRBV7-9 and TRBJ2-1; 12 positions agree with TRBD2. The ends lost 5 bases at V and 10 bases at J; junction bases unmatched: 3. The CDR3 consists of 13 residues. Germline-derived CDR1 and CDR2 are SEHNR and FQNEAQ (reference sequence). CDR3 loop: CASSPGTSGEQFF. As DNA, the CDR3 is TGTGCCAGCAGCCCTGGGACTAGCGGGGAGCAGTTCTTC.

This sequence joins TRBV13 and TRBJ2-7; TRBD2 might be the D (6 bases). V gave up 4 bases and J gave up 3 bases, with 13 bases separating them. The germline gives CDR1 PRHDT, CDR2 FYEKMQ (reference sequence). This CDR3 region has 14 residues. The chain's CDR3 is CASSSRAGLYEQYF. In nucleotides, the CDR3 is TGTGCCAGCAGCTCACGGGCGGGGCTCTACGAGCAGTACTTC.

This sequence joins TRBV20-1 and TRBJ2-5; D is unclear. With 3 bases removed from V and 5 bases from J, the gap between germline ends came to 7 bases. From germline, CDR1 is DFQATT and CDR2 SNEGSKA (reference sequence). The CDR3 runs 11 residues. DNA for the CDR3: TGCAGTGCTAGTGGTCAGGAGACCCAGTACTTC. Protein: CSASGQETQYF.

The gene calls are TRBV29-1 and TRBJ2-3; D unresolved. Trimming stripped 5 bases from V and 1 base from J, with 10 bases between. The CDR3 totals 13 residues. Looked up from germline, CDR1 is SQVTM and CDR2 is ANQGSEA. Written as DNA, the CDR3 is TGCAGCGTTCCGGCGGCGGGCACAGATACGCAGTATTTT. This sequence encodes CSVPAAGTDTQYF.

The chain combines TRBV2 with TRBJ1-4; D call uncertain. V was trimmed by 8 bases and J by 4 bases, leaving 11 bases between them. This CDR3 has 13 residues. Per germline, CDR1 SNHLY and CDR2 FYNNEI. CDR3 sequence: CASRAGLNEKLFF. The DNA for the CDR3 is TGTGCCAGCCGCGCAGGCCTTAATGAAAAACTGTTTTTT. Drawing the rest from reference TRBV2 and TRBJ1-4, the complete variable domain is EPEVTQTPSHQVTQMGQEVILRCVPISNHLYFYWYRQILGQKVEFLVSFYNNEISEKSEIFDDQFSVERPDGSNFTLKIRSTKLEDSAMYFCASRAGLNEKLFFGSGTQLSVL.

The count of this clone is one. The chain is built from TRBV2 and TRBJ2-7, with 7 bases that match TRBD1. The CDR3 totals 14 residues. The germline V gene has CDR1 SNHLY and CDR2 FYNNEI. Trimming removed 6 bases from V and 3 bases from J; junction bases left unmatched: 8. In DNA, the CDR3 is TGTGCCAGCAGGAGACAGGGTGCCAGCTACGAGCAGTACTTC. Its protein product is CASRRQGASYEQYF.

The chain is built from TRBV12-5 and TRBJ1-5; TRBD1 is a possible D gene (5 bases). Germline V gene sequence: CDR1 LGHNT, CDR2 FRNRAP. Trimming took 0 bases from V and 8 from J, leaving 5 bases between them. The CDR3 has 12 amino acids. CDR3 nucleotide sequence: TGTGCTAGTGGTTTGGTAGGGGAGCCCCAGCATTTT. Amino acids: CASGLVGEPQHF.

The chain employs TRBV7-2 and TRBJ2-4, with 8 positions matching TRBD2. The germline CDR1 and CDR2 sequences are SGHTA and FQGNSA. J lost 7 bases, V lost 5 bases, and 4 bases had no gene match. This CDR3 is 13 amino acids long. In DNA, the CDR3 is TGTGCCAGCAGCCGTCGGGGGGGGAACATTCAGTACTTC. It specifies CASSRRGGNIQYF.

The gene calls are TRBV6-6 and TRBJ1-2, with D tentatively TRBD1 (5 bases). V lost 6 bases and J 3 bases, leaving 20 bases between the germline ends. This CDR3 contains 16 residues. CDR1 and CDR2 from the germline V gene are MNHNY and SVGAGI (reference sequence). The CDR3 DNA is TGTGCCAGCAGCGCGCAGGGAGGGATGAACCACTATGGCTACACCTTC. Its translation: CASSAQGGMNHYGYTF.

The chain combines TRBV2 with TRBJ1-2, with 9 bases matching TRBD1. This CDR3 is 15 amino acids long. Germline CDR1 SNHLY, CDR2 FYNNEI. Trimming removed 8 bases from V and 6 bases from J; junction bases left unmatched: 13. The CDR3 here is CASREGQGSFNGYTF. Written as DNA, the CDR3 is TGTGCCAGCCGAGAGGGACAGGGAAGTTTCAATGGCTACACCTTC. Looking up the rest from reference TRBV2 and TRBJ1-2 gives the full variable domain: EPEVTQTPSHQVTQMGQEVILRCVPISNHLYFYWYRQILGQKVEFLVSFYNNEISEKSEIFDDQFSVERPDGSNFTLKIRSTKLEDSAMYFCASREGQGSFNGYTFGSGTRLTVV.

For the CDR3, the DNA is TGTGCCAGCAGCTTGGTGCGGGCGGAAGATACGCAGTATTTT. It yields the protein CASSLVRAEDTQYF. The V and J genes are TRBV5-4 and TRBJ2-3, with D possibly matching TRBD2 (5 bases). The length of the CDR3 is 14 residues. V was clipped by 0 bases and J by 5 bases, with 10 bases between them. Germline values: CDR1 SGHNT, CDR2 YYREEE (reference sequence).

V usage is TRBV10-3 and J usage is TRBJ1-4; a possible D gene is TRBD1 (5 bases). V lost 4 bases and J lost 5, with 8 bases in between. Germline V gives CDR1 ENHRY, CDR2 SYGVKD. CDR3 length equals 13 residues. CDR3 sequence: CAISGQINEKLFF. For the CDR3, the DNA is TGTGCCATCAGTGGACAGATCAATGAAAAACTGTTTTTT.